This T cell receptor beta chain is drawn from a study of PD-1 blockade in classical Hodgkin lymphoma. Every patient relapsed after autologous stem cell transplantation, and brentuximab vedotin exposure varied. TCRdb's table, derived via immunoSEQ multiplex PCR, lists solely in-frame clones and lacks some. The sample has 9,000 to 13,000 clones, approximately 71% seen once. This sequence was found in a human donor with classical Hodgkin lymphoma. The input for sequencing was peripheral blood mononuclear cells (PBMCs), taken at baseline.

The CDR3, as DNA: TGTGCCAGCAGCCAAGGTGGATCCCTACCCGGGGAGCTGTTTTTT. It translates to CASSQGGSLPGELFF. The chain has TRBV14 and TRBJ2-2; D is unresolved. V lost 1 base and J lost 6, with 12 bases in between. Germline V gene sequence: CDR1 SGHDN, CDR2 FVKESK. The CDR3 sequence is 15 residues long.